What follows describes a single TCR beta chain. Its antigen remains unidentified. The data were obtained in a study of resident and recirculating memory T cells in vitiligo. Overall study: Each patient gave two lesional and two nonlesional epidermal shave biopsies, plus PBMCs. General study points: Non-conserved TCRs across sites and patients suggested distinct clones per lesion.

This table comes from immunoSEQ multiplex PCR, and its TCRdb copy is limited to in-frame clones, with some not included. This table holds 65,000 to 80,000 clones, about 90% found once. The CDR3 extends over 14 amino acids. Germline V gene lookup returns CDR1 SGHTA and CDR2 FQGNSA. After removal of 5 bases from V and 5 bases from J, the junction contained 5 bases not matched to a gene. Patients' lesions had not changed for the previous 6 months. Stable patients also lacked confetti depigmentation, a sign of active vitiligo. The specimen sequenced was blood. This TCR was recovered from a male donor with vitiligo. The chain has TRBV7-2 and TRBJ1-5; 8 bases line up with TRBD1. CDR3 region: CASSQGAGDQPQHF. Written as DNA, the CDR3 is TGTGCCAGCAGCCAGGGGGCAGGGGATCAGCCCCAGCATTTT.